This entry concerns a single T cell receptor (beta chain). The trim removed 2 bases at V and 9 bases at J, leaving 6 bases unmatched. Germline CDR1 reads SGHTA; CDR2 reads FQGNSA. The CDR3 loop spans 15 amino acids. Assay: immunoSEQ multiplex PCR; the TCRdb copy retains only in-frame clones and omits some. Among around 30,000 clones listed, almost 85% were seen once. The data belong to a study of blood T cell repertoires in COVID-19. Study in general: The analysed material was cDNA or gDNA that came from T cells, B-cell-depleted T cells, or PBMCs.

The V call is TRBV7-2, the J call TRBJ2-1; TRBD2 aligns across 11 bases. The sequenced sample was peripheral blood. The TCR was taken from a man aged 55 to 70 with active COVID-19. CDR3 sequence reads: CASSLIAGGPIEQFF. The CDR3 nucleotides are TGTGCCAGCAGCTTAATAGCGGGAGGGCCGATTGAGCAGTTCTTC.